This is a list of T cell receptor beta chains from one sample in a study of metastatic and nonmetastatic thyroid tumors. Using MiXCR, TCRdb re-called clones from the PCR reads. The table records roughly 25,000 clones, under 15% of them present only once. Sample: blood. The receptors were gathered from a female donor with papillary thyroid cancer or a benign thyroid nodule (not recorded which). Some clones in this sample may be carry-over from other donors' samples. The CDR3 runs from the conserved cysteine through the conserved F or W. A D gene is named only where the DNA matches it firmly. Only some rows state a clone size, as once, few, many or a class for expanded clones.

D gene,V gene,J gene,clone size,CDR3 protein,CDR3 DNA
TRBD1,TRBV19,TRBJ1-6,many,CASSQRQGESPLHF,TGTGCCAGTAGTCAACGACAGGGGGAATCACCCCTCCACTTT
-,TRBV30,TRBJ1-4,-,CAWSDYGGGRTNEKLFF,TGTGCCTGGAGTGATTATGGGGGCGGGAGGACTAATGAAAAACTGTTTTTT
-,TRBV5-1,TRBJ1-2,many,CASRRESGTNYGYTF,TGCGCCAGCAGAAGGGAATCGGGGACTAACTATGGCTACACCTTC
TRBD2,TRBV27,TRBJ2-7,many,CASSQAEGTSGAPYEQYF,TGTGCCAGCAGTCAGGCCGAGGGGACTAGCGGAGCCCCTTACGAGCAGTACTTC
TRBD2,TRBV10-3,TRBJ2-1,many,CAISQREGSYNEQFF,TGTGCCATCAGTCAGCGGGAGGGGAGCTACAATGAGCAGTTCTTC
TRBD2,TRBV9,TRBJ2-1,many,CASSRGGDYNEQFF,TGTGCCAGCAGCCGGGGGGGGGATTACAATGAGCAGTTCTTC
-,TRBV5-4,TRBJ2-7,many,CASSLGGGVSYEQYF,TGTGCCAGCAGCCTCGGGGGTGGGGTTTCCTACGAGCAGTACTTC
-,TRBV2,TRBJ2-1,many,CASSVTRNEQFF,TGTGCCAGCAGTGTGACTCGGAATGAGCAGTTCTTC
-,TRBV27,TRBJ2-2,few,CASSPFTRELFF,TGTGCCAGCAGTCCGTTTACTCGGGAGCTGTTTTTT
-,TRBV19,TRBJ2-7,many,CASSWGLQGFNEQYF,TGTGCCAGTAGTTGGGGTCTGCAGGGCTTCAACGAGCAGTACTTC
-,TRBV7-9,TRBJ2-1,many,CASSPRDSNEQFF,TGTGCCAGCAGCCCCAGGGACTCCAATGAGCAGTTCTTC
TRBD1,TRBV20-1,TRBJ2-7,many,CSATKTGGLYEQYF,TGCAGTGCTACAAAGACAGGGGGCTTGTACGAGCAGTACTTC
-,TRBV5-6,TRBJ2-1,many,CASSLEGTFSYNEQFF,TGTGCCAGCAGCTTGGAGGGGACCTTCTCCTACAATGAGCAGTTCTTC
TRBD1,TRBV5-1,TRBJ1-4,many,CASSLHRGQEKLFF,TGCGCCAGCAGCTTACACAGGGGCCAGGAAAAACTGTTTTTT
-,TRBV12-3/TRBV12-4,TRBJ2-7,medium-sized,CASSLAQGSYEQYF,TGTGCCAGCAGTTTGGCCCAGGGGTCCTACGAGCAGTACTTC
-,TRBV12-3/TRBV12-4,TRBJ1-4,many,CASSSTSRTNEKLFF,TGTGCCAGCAGTTCGACAAGCAGAACTAATGAAAAACTGTTTTTT
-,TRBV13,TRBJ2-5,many,CASSRPAQETQYF,TGTGCCAGCAGCAGGCCAGCACAAGAGACCCAGTACTTC
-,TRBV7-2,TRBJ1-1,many,CASTQGGKGRRTEAFF,TGTGCCAGCACCCAAGGGGGTAAGGGCAGAAGGACTGAAGCTTTCTTT
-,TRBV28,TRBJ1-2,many,CASSETGNYGYTF,TGTGCCAGCAGCGAAACAGGGAACTATGGCTACACCTTC
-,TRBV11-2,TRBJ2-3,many,CASSPTVRADTQYF,TGTGCCAGCAGCCCCACGGTGAGGGCGGATACGCAGTATTTT
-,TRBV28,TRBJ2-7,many,CATRAWGGGGDEQYF,TGTGCCACCCGAGCCTGGGGGGGGGGCGGGGACGAGCAGTACTTC
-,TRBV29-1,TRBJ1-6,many,CSVGTGEGSPLHF,TGCAGCGTAGGAACAGGAGAGGGTTCACCCCTCCACTTT